These 10 T cell receptor beta chains share one sample of origin, sequenced in a study of CD8 T cells in Susac syndrome. An amount of RNA that ranged from roughly 0.5 to 1 ug was reverse transcribed with random hexamers. TCRdb re-derived calls from the immunoSEQ multiplex PCR reads in MiXCR, one entry per CDR3 protein. The repertoire holds 170,000 or so distinct CDR3 sequences, with roughly 95% as singletons. Sequencing was performed on CD4+ T cells from PBMCs. Source of these receptors: a human donor with Susac syndrome.

The chain uses TRBV7-2 and TRBJ2-1, with a tentative D call TRBD2 (5 bases). V lost 0 bases to trimming and J lost 5 bases, with 11 bases between them. This CDR3 spans 15 amino acids. Germline V gene lookup returns CDR1 SGHTA and CDR2 FQGNSA. The CDR3 region is CASSLAPTRNNEQFF. DNA of the CDR3: TGTGCCAGCAGCTTAGCACCCACTAGGAACAATGAGCAGTTCTTC. The full variable domain, with the rest looked up from reference TRBV7-2 and TRBJ2-1, is GAGVSQSPSNKVTEKGKDVELRCDPISGHTALYWYRQSLGQGLEFLIYFQGNSAPDKSGLPSDRFSAERTGGSVSTLTIQRTQQEDSAVYLCASSLAPTRNNEQFFGPGTRLTVL.

The chain uses TRBV28 and TRBJ2-5; D is unresolved. The CDR3 runs 14 residues. In germline, CDR1 is MDHEN, CDR2 SYDVKM. V gave up 7 bases and J gave up 4 bases, with 16 bases separating them. The CDR3 sequence: CASTSPRPGETQYF. The CDR3 nucleotides read TGTGCCAGCACCTCCCCGCGCCCGGGAGAGACCCAGTACTTC.

The chain recombines TRBV19 with TRBJ1-4; D not resolved. CDR3 length equals 10 residues. V was shortened by 6 bases and J by 8 bases, with 4 bases between the two germline ends. Germline values: CDR1 LNHDA, CDR2 SQIVND (reference sequence). The CDR3 region has the DNA TGTGCCAGTAGAGAAGAAAAACTGTTTTTT. It encodes CASREEKLFF.

The chain carries TRBV29-1 and TRBJ2-5; D is uncertain. The CDR3 length is 13 residues. With 4 bases removed from V and 0 bases from J, the gap between germline ends came to 9 bases. Germline CDR1 SQVTM, CDR2 ANQGSEA. As DNA, the CDR3 is TGCAGCGTTGGTTGGCCGAACCAAGAGACCCAGTACTTC. Its protein product is CSVGWPNQETQYF.

The chain recombines TRBV5-4 with TRBJ2-7; possible D gene TRBD2, 6 bases. Germline CDR1 SGHNT, CDR2 YYREEE (reference sequence). This CDR3 is built from 13 residues. Trimming took 0 bases from V and 5 from J, leaving 9 bases between them. Written as DNA, the CDR3 is TGTGCCAGCAGCTTGGGGGGGGAAGACGAGCAGTACGTC. Amino acid sequence: CASSLGGEDEQYV.

CDR3 bases: TGTGCCAGCAGCCAAGCTTCAGGAACCGGGAATGAGCAGTTCTTC. This translates into CASSQASGTGNEQFF. The V and J genes are TRBV4-2 and TRBJ2-1; D remains ambiguous. Germline values: CDR1 LGHNA, CDR2 YNFKEQ. CDR3 length: 15 residues. Between the trimmed V and J ends, which lost 1 base and 7 bases, there was a span of 14 bases.

The chain is built from TRBV5-1 and TRBJ1-2; D remains ambiguous. V was trimmed by 4 bases and J by 2 bases, leaving 15 bases between them. Germline loops: CDR1 SGHRS, CDR2 YFSETQ. CDR3 length: 15 residues. CDR3: CASSPLIGVNYGYTF. The CDR3 bases are TGCGCCAGCAGCCCGCTCATCGGGGTAAACTATGGCTACACCTTC.

The chain recombines TRBV9 with TRBJ2-4, with D perhaps TRBD2 (5 bases). The V gene's germline CDR1 is SGDLS and CDR2 YYNGEE. V lost 3 bases to trimming and J lost 2 bases, with 18 bases between them. The CDR3 is 17 residues long. CDR3 region: CASSEGSGWVTKNIQYF. The CDR3 bases are TGTGCCAGCAGCGAGGGATCGGGGTGGGTTACCAAAAACATTCAGTACTTC.

This sequence joins TRBV15 and TRBJ2-7; D gene ambiguous. From germline, CDR1 is LNHNV and CDR2 YYDKDF (reference sequence). Trimming took 5 bases from V and 6 from J, leaving 14 bases between them. This CDR3 is 13 amino acids long. CDR3 sequence reads: CATSRIGEAEQYF. CDR3 nucleotide sequence: TGTGCCACCAGCCGAATTGGAGAAGCCGAGCAGTACTTC.

V and J are TRBV7-9 and TRBJ2-1, with D unresolved. Germline lookup yields CDR1 SEHNR and CDR2 FQNEAQ (reference sequence). V lost 7 bases and J lost 4, with 5 bases in between. The CDR3 is made up of 11 amino acids. The chain's CDR3 is CASNRYNEQFF. As DNA, the CDR3 is TGTGCCAGCAACCGATACAATGAGCAGTTCTTC.